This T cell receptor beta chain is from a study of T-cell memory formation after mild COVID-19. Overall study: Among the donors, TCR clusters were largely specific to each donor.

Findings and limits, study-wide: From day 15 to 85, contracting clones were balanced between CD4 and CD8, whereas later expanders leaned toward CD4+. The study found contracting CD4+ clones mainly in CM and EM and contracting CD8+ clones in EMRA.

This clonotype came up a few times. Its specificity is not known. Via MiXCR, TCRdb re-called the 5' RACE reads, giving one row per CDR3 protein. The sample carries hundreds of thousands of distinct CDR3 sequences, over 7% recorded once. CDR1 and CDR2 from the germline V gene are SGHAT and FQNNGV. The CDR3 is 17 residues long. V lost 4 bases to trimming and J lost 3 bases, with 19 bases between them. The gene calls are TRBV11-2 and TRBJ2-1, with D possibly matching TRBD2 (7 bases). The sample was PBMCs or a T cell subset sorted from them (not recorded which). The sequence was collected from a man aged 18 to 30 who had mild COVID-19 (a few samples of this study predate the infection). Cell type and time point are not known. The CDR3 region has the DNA TGTGCCAGCAGCTATTTGATTGCCGGGGGGCGCTACAATGAGCAGTTCTTC. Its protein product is CASSYLIAGGRYNEQFF.